The 13 T cell receptor beta chains reported below all come from one sample, sequenced in a study of T cell responses to AZD1222 COVID-19 vaccine. The data were produced by immunoSEQ multiplex PCR, yet TCRdb's version contains in-frame clones alone and is incomplete. In the table there are approximately 120,000 clones, approximately 80% of which are singletons. The starting material was peripheral blood, obtained 28 days after the second AZD1222 dose. These receptors were obtained from an adult who received the AZD1222 COVID-19 vaccine.

This chain uses TRBV9 with TRBJ1-1, with a weak D call TRBD1 (6 bases). Trimming removed 5 bases at V and 11 bases at J, with 19 bases between. CDR1 SGDLS and CDR2 YYNGEE come from the germline V gene. The length of the CDR3 is 13 residues. The CDR3: CASSPVGGRGAFF. DNA for the CDR3: TGTGCCAGCAGTCCCGTCGGGGGGCGCGGCGCTTTCTTT.

The chain employs TRBV5-1 and TRBJ2-7, with 7 bases that match TRBD1. This CDR3 contains 14 residues. Germline CDR1 is SGHRS and CDR2 is YFSETQ. Trimming cost V 0 bases and J 3 bases; bases outside gene matches: 3. Here the CDR3 reads CASSLVGQYYEQYF. The CDR3, as DNA: TGCGCCAGCAGCTTGGTGGGACAGTACTACGAGCAGTACTTC.

The sample holds one count of this clone. V usage is TRBV20-1 and J usage is TRBJ1-2, with a possible D match to TRBD1 (6 bases). The CDR3 is 15 amino acids. Germline values: CDR1 DFQATT, CDR2 SNEGSKA (reference sequence). V was cut by 6 bases and J by 0 bases, with 17 bases left in between. CDR3 residues: CSASRTDPANYGYTF. In nucleotides, the CDR3 is TGCAGTGCCAGTAGGACAGACCCAGCTAACTATGGCTACACCTTC.

The genes are TRBV7-3 and TRBJ2-7; D is ambiguous. CDR3 length: 13 amino acids. The V end was cut by 1 base, the J end by 0 bases, with 4 bases between. CDR1 is SGHTA, CDR2 FQGTGA, per germline. DNA for the CDR3: TGTGCCAGCAGCTTAATTCACTCCTACGAGCAGTACTTC. It is translated as CASSLIHSYEQYF.

The rearrangement links TRBV19 to TRBJ2-7, with D perhaps matching TRBD1 (7 bases). Germline CDR1 and CDR2: LNHDA and SQIVND (reference sequence). The CDR3 totals 14 residues. Deletions cut 6 bases from V and 1 base from J, with 13 bases between. Here the CDR3 reads CASRSQGRSYEQYF. As DNA, the CDR3 is TGTGCCAGTAGATCACAGGGGAGGTCCTACGAGCAGTACTTC.

This clone was recorded once. In DNA, the CDR3 is TGTGCCAGCAGCACAGGCCCCTACGAGCAGTACTTC. This translates into CASSTGPYEQYF. The genes are TRBV5-6 and TRBJ2-7, with a weak D call TRBD1 (5 bases). Germline-derived CDR1 and CDR2 are SGHDT and YYEEEE. The V and J ends lost 4 bases and 2 bases respectively, with 7 bases between them. The CDR3 covers 12 residues.

The CDR3 DNA is TGTGCCAGCAGCAATTCCCTTGTGGATGGCTACACCTTC. Amino acids: CASSNSLVDGYTF. The chain has TRBV5-6 and TRBJ1-2; D gene ambiguous. Per the germline V gene, CDR1 is SGHDT and CDR2 is YYEEEE. The CDR3 is made up of 13 amino acids. Trimming took off 4 bases at V and 6 bases at J, with 13 bases between the two ends.

The rearrangement joins TRBV4-3 to TRBJ1-2; 8 bases agree with TRBD1. CDR1 and CDR2 (germline): LGHNA, YSLEER. This CDR3 is built from 15 residues. V trimming: 1 base; J trimming: 6 bases; junction bases outside the gene matches: 7. The CDR3 sequence: CASSQATGTGDGYTF. In nucleotides, the CDR3 is TGCGCCAGCAGCCAAGCGACCGGGACAGGAGATGGCTACACCTTC.

This chain uses TRBV4-3 with TRBJ2-7, with D perhaps assigned TRBD1 or TRBD2 (5 bases each). V was pared by 1 base and J by 7 bases, with 17 bases between. The CDR3 runs to 15 residues. Germline V lookup: CDR1 LGHNA, CDR2 YSLEER. CDR3 loop: CASSQGGAPLGEQYF. DNA of the CDR3: TGCGCCAGCAGCCAAGGAGGGGCCCCCCTTGGGGAGCAGTACTTC.

The gene calls are TRBV2 and TRBJ2-3, with a possible D match to TRBD1 (6 bases). Germline V gives CDR1 SNHLY, CDR2 FYNNEI. V was trimmed by 5 bases and J by 0 bases, leaving 12 bases between them. CDR3 length equals 15 residues. The CDR3 protein is CASSPGQSSTDTQYF. CDR3 sequence (DNA): TGTGCCAGCAGTCCAGGACAGTCTAGCACAGATACGCAGTATTTT.

This clone was detected only once. The chain is built from TRBV5-1 and TRBJ2-5; 7 bases are shared with TRBD1. The CDR3 sequence is 15 residues long. The germline gives CDR1 SGHRS, CDR2 YFSETQ. V lost 5 bases to trimming and J lost 4 bases; unmatched junction nucleotides: 11. The CDR3 region has the DNA TGCGCCAGCAGACTGGGACAGACCACCTTAGAGACCCAGTACTTC. Translation: CASRLGQTTLETQYF. Based on the CDR3 plus reference TRBV5-1 and TRBJ2-5, the full variable domain is KAGVTQTPRYLIKTRGQQVTLSCSPISGHRSVSWYQQTPGQGLQFLFEYFSETQRNKGNFPGRFSGRQFSNSRSEMNVSTLELGDSALYLCASRLGQTTLETQYFGPGTRLLVL.

The chain recombines TRBV4-2 with TRBJ1-5; D is ambiguous. The germline gives CDR1 LGHNA, CDR2 YNFKEQ. The CDR3 has 17 amino acids. With 3 bases removed from V and 2 bases from J, the gap between germline ends came to 17 bases. The CDR3 spells CASSHLDQSNGNQPQHF. CDR3 bases: TGTGCCAGCAGCCACCTCGACCAGTCCAATGGCAATCAGCCCCAGCATTTT.

This sequence joins TRBV4-2 and TRBJ1-2, with D unresolved. The germline gives CDR1 LGHNA, CDR2 YNFKEQ. The CDR3 contains 15 residues. The V and J ends lost 0 bases and 0 bases respectively, with 8 bases between them. In DNA form, the CDR3 reads TGTGCCAGCAGCCAAGATACAAACCCTAACTATGGCTACACCTTC. Its translation: CASSQDTNPNYGYTF.